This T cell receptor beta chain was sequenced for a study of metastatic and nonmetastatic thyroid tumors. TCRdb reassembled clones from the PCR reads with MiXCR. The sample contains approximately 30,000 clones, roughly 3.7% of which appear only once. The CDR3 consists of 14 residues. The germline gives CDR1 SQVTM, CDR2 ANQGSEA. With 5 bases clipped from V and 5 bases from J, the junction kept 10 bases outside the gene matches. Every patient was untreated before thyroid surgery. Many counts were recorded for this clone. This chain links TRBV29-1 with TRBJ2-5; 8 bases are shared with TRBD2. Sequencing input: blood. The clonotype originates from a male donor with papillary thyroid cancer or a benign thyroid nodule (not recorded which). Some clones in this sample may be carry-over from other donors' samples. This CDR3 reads CSVLDSGIQETQYF. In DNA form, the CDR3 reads TGCAGCGTTCTAGATAGCGGGATTCAGGAGACCCAGTACTTC.